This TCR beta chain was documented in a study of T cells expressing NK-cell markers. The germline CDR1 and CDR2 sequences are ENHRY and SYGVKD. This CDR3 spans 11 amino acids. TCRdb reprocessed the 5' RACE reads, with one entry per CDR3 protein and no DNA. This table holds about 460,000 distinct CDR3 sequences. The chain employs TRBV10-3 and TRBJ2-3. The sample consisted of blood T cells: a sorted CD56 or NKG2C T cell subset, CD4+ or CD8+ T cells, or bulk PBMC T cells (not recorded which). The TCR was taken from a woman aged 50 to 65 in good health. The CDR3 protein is CAISLTDTQYF.